Shown below are 22 T cell receptor beta chains from a single sample sequenced in a study of Ad26.COV2.S vaccination and SARS-CoV-2 variants. The treatment: 15 to 20 received Ad26.COV2.S at low or high dose, single or two shots; several received placebo; per-sample allocation not given. Sampling occurred on day 63 after the first vaccine or placebo injection. Produced via immunoSEQ multiplex PCR; TCRdb's table is partial and in-frame only. The repertoire includes approximately 500,000 clones, around 88% of them detected once, and around 13% sits in the top ten. This specimen consisted of peripheral blood, obtained in a trial of Ad26.COV2.S vaccine versus placebo. Every receptor here comes from a person aged 18-60 years who received the Ad26.COV2.S COVID-19 vaccine or a placebo.

This clone was seen once. The V and J genes are TRBV5-5 and TRBJ1-2; weak D call: TRBD1 (6 bases). The CDR3 is 14 residues long. CDR1 SGHKS and CDR2 YYEKEE come from the germline V gene (reference sequence). Deletions cut 3 bases from V and 6 bases from J, with 15 bases between. The CDR3 DNA is TGTGCCAGCAGCTCCCCCGACAGGATTAATGGCTACACCTTC. Amino acids: CASSSPDRINGYTF.

This sequence joins TRBV6-5 and TRBJ2-3, with a weak D call TRBD2 (6 bases). CDR1 and CDR2 (germline): MNHEY, SVGAGI. This CDR3 comprises 15 residues. V gave up 6 bases and J gave up 3 bases, with 16 bases separating them. The chain's CDR3 is CASSSRRDGTDTQYF. The CDR3 DNA reads as TGTGCCAGCAGCTCAAGGCGGGACGGGACAGATACGCAGTATTTT.

J is TRBJ2-2 and V is TRBV5-4; unclear D gene. Trimming pared 3 bases from V and 0 bases from J, leaving 9 bases between. Per the germline V gene, CDR1 is SGHNT and CDR2 is YYREEE (reference sequence). This CDR3 has 15 amino acids. The CDR3 nucleotides are TGTGCCAGCAGCTCGAAGAGCGCGAACACCGGGGAGCTGTTTTTT. It translates to CASSSKSANTGELFF. The variable domain in full, completed from reference TRBV5-4 and TRBJ2-2, reads ETGVTQSPTHLIKTRGQQVTLRCSSQSGHNTVSWYQQALGQGPQFIFQYYREEENGRGNFPPRFSGLQFPNYSSELNVNALELDDSALYLCASSSKSANTGELFFGEGSRLTVL.

The rearrangement links TRBV28 to TRBJ2-7; maybe TRBD2 (5 bases). Trimming took 5 bases from V and 0 from J, leaving 17 bases between them. The germline gives CDR1 MDHEN, CDR2 SYDVKM. There are 16 residues in the CDR3. The CDR3 here is CASSDLGGRSSYEQYF. CDR3 DNA: TGTGCCAGCAGTGACCTAGGAGGTAGGAGCTCCTACGAGCAGTACTTC.

This chain links TRBV21-1 with TRBJ2-2; TRBD1 was called by the table and not checked on the DNA. TRBV21-1 is deemed a pseudogene. The CDR3 loop spans 16 amino acids. The chain's CDR3 is CASGDTGTGNTGELFF. CDR3 coding DNA: TGTGCCAGCGGTGATACCGGGACAGGGAACACCGGGGAGCTGTTTTTT.

Concerning this clone: Different DNA sequences within this sample yield the same CDR3. The J gene is TRBJ2-7, the V gene TRBV7-9; 9 bases are a match to TRBD1. The CDR3 is 15 amino acids. Germline CDR1 and CDR2: SEHNR and FQNEAQ (reference sequence). Trimming cost V 6 bases and J 4 bases; bases outside gene matches: 10. The CDR3 nucleotides read TGTGCCAGCAGTCCATCCGGGACAGGGACGTACGAGCAGTACTTC. Translated, it gives CASSPSGTGTYEQYF.

The chain joins TRBV28 to TRBJ1-4, with D possibly being TRBD1 (6 bases). This CDR3 is 18 amino acids long. Trimming removed 6 bases from V and 2 bases from J, with 22 bases in between. CDR1 is MDHEN, CDR2 SYDVKM, per germline. CDR3 bases: TGTGCCAGCAGACCTATATCCATTATAGGGGGGACTAATGAAAAACTGTTTTTT. It is translated as CASRPISIIGGTNEKLFF.

This rearrangement joins TRBV29-1 to TRBJ1-3; no clear D gene. Germline loops: CDR1 SQVTM, CDR2 ANQGSEA. This CDR3 is built from 14 residues. The V end lost 6 bases, the J end lost 0 bases, and 12 bases lay between the germline ends. CDR3 sequence reads: CSVWETHSGNTIYF. CDR3 DNA: TGCAGCGTCTGGGAAACGCACTCTGGAAACACCATATATTTT.

A single count supports this clone. The chain is built from TRBV19 and TRBJ2-7; the match to TRBD2 covers 10 bases. Germline V gene lookup returns CDR1 LNHDA and CDR2 SQIVND (reference sequence). CDR3 size: 19 residues. V trimming: 3 bases; J trimming: 3 bases; junction bases outside the gene matches: 17. This chain's CDR3 is CASSMFLSGSGRAFYEQYF. Here the CDR3 DNA reads TGTGCCAGTAGTATGTTTTTATCGGGGAGCGGGAGGGCCTTCTACGAGCAGTACTTC.

The chain employs TRBV6-5 and TRBJ2-7, with D perhaps assigned TRBD1 or TRBD2 (5 bases each). The CDR3 is 15 amino acids. Germline loops: CDR1 MNHEY, CDR2 SVGAGI. V was trimmed by 6 bases and J by 3 bases, leaving 18 bases between them. The CDR3 nucleotides read TGTGCCAGCAGACTCTCTCGGGACCTTATCTACGAGCAGTACTTC. Residues: CASRLSRDLIYEQYF.

This chain links TRBV24-1 with TRBJ2-3, with 7 bases lining up with TRBD1. This CDR3 is built from 13 residues. V gave up 8 bases and J gave up 0 bases; unmatched junction bases: 1. Germline lookup yields CDR1 KGHDR and CDR2 SFDVKD. CDR3 DNA sequence: TGTGCCACCACCAGGGGGAGCACAGATACGCAGTATTTT. Amino acid sequence: CATTRGSTDTQYF.

The chain combines TRBV7-9 with TRBJ1-2; TRBD1 aligns across 7 bases. Germline values: CDR1 SEHNR, CDR2 FQNEAQ (reference sequence). The CDR3 extends over 19 amino acids. The trim removed 5 bases at V and 8 bases at J, leaving 26 bases unmatched. CDR3 DNA: TGTGCCAGCAGCCTATCCCGAATGGGACAGCGAGAGGGAGGTGGCGGCTACACCTTC. This sequence encodes CASSLSRMGQREGGGGYTF.

The genes are TRBV7-2 and TRBJ2-5; 8 positions agree with TRBD1. This CDR3 spans 15 amino acids. Germline V CDR1 and CDR2: SGHTA, FQGNSA. Unmatched junction bases numbered 10, after V lost 5 bases and J lost 5 bases. DNA of the CDR3: TGTGCCAGCAGCCGCTGGACAGGGTATCAGGAGACCCAGTACTTC. Encoded protein: CASSRWTGYQETQYF.

The table lists this clone with a few counts. The chain recombines TRBV28 with TRBJ1-1, with no clear D. There are 13 residues in the CDR3. Germline V lookup: CDR1 MDHEN, CDR2 SYDVKM. Trimming took 8 bases from V and 2 from J, leaving 12 bases between them. In DNA form, the CDR3 reads TGTGCCAGCGCGATCAAGATCAACACTGAAGCTTTCTTT. It codes for CASAIKINTEAFF.

V and J are TRBV21-1 and TRBJ2-4; TRBD2, the table's D call, lacks a check against the DNA. TRBV21-1 is a recognized pseudogene. The CDR3 covers 15 residues. CDR3 nucleotides: TGTGCCAGCAGCGGCCGGGGGGGCACAAAAAACATTCAGTACTTC. This encodes CASSGRGGTKNIQYF.

The rearrangement uses TRBV18 and TRBJ2-2; 12 bases agree with TRBD2. The CDR3 loop spans 16 amino acids. V lost 3 bases and J lost 5; bases outside the gene matches: 4. The germline gives CDR1 KGHSH, CDR2 LQKENI. This chain's CDR3 is CASSPGLAGYTGELFF. As DNA, the CDR3 is TGTGCCAGCTCACCGGGACTAGCGGGTTATACCGGGGAGCTGTTTTTT. The entire variable domain, with the rest obtained from reference TRBV18 and TRBJ2-2, is as follows: NAGVMQNPRHLVRRRGQEARLRCSPMKGHSHVYWYRQLPEEGLKFMVYLQKENIIDESGMPKERFSAEFPKEGPSILRIQQVVRGDSAAYFCASSPGLAGYTGELFFGEGSRLTVL.

The chain couples TRBV27 to TRBJ2-7; D not certain. CDR1 and CDR2 from the germline V gene are MNHEY and SMNVEV (reference sequence). This CDR3 contains 12 residues. Trimming took off 4 bases at V and 6 bases at J, with 10 bases between the two ends. The CDR3 nucleotides read TGTGCCAGCAGTTCTAGACCTGGCGAGCAGTACTTC. This gives the protein CASSSRPGEQYF.

V usage is TRBV7-2 and J usage is TRBJ1-5; D is undetermined. V lost 4 bases and J 2 bases, leaving 6 bases between the germline ends. This CDR3 contains 13 residues. Germline V CDR1 and CDR2: SGHTA, FQGNSA. CDR3 nucleotide sequence: TGTGCCAGCAGCTCCTGGGGCAATCAGCCCCAGCATTTT. This gives the protein CASSSWGNQPQHF. The variable domain in full, with the rest retrieved from reference TRBV7-2 and TRBJ1-5, is GAGVSQSPSNKVTEKGKDVELRCDPISGHTALYWYRQSLGQGLEFLIYFQGNSAPDKSGLPSDRFSAERTGGSVSTLTIQRTQQEDSAVYLCASSSWGNQPQHFGDGTRLSIL.

The CDR3 region is CASSLAVPLSYEQYF. As DNA, the CDR3 is TGTGCCAGCAGCTTAGCGGTCCCGCTCTCCTACGAGCAGTACTTC. V usage is TRBV7-2 and J usage is TRBJ2-7; D remains ambiguous. Between the trimmed V and J ends, which lost 0 bases and 0 bases, there was a span of 9 bases. The germline V gene has CDR1 SGHTA and CDR2 FQGNSA. The CDR3 covers 15 residues.

The rearrangement joins TRBV28 to TRBJ1-1, with a tentative D call TRBD1 (6 bases). Looked up from germline, CDR1 is MDHEN and CDR2 is SYDVKM. The CDR3 is 14 amino acids. Trimming took off 1 base at V and 5 bases at J, with 11 bases between the two ends. This CDR3 is CASSLYGQRTEAFF. The CDR3, as DNA: TGTGCCAGCAGTTTATACGGACAGAGGACTGAAGCTTTCTTT.

To note about this clone: An end of the junction differs from the germline gene, which may be a read error. The V and J genes are TRBV3-1 (or the pseudogene TRBV3-2) and TRBJ1-2, with unresolved D. Germline CDR1 is LGHDT and CDR2 is YNNKEL (reference sequence). The CDR3 loop spans 9 amino acids. As DNA, the CDR3 is TGTGCCAGCAGCCAAGTTTTCGGTTTC. Translation: CASSQVFGF.

The chain joins TRBV19 to TRBJ1-4, with D possibly matching TRBD1 (6 bases). The CDR3 sequence is 13 residues long. Trimming took off 7 bases at V and 8 bases at J, with 14 bases between the two ends. Germline-derived CDR1 and CDR2 are LNHDA and SQIVND (reference sequence). CDR3 DNA sequence: TGTGCCAGTACCGGCCAGGGGTGGGAAAAACTGTTTTTT. Encoded protein: CASTGQGWEKLFF.